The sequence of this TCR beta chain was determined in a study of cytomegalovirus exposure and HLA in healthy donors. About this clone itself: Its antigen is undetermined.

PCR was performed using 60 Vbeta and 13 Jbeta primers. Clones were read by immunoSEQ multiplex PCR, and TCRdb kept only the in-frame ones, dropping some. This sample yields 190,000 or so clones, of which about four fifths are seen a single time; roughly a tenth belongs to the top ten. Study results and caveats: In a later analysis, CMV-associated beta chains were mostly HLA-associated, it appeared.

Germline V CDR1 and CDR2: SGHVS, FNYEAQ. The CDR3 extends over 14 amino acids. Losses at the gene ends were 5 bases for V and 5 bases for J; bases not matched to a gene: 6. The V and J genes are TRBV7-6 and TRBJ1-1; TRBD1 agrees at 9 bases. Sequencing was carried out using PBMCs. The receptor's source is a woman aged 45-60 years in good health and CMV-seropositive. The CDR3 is CASSTGTGLTEAFF. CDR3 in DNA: TGTGCCAGCAGCACCGGGACAGGGTTGACTGAAGCTTTCTTT.